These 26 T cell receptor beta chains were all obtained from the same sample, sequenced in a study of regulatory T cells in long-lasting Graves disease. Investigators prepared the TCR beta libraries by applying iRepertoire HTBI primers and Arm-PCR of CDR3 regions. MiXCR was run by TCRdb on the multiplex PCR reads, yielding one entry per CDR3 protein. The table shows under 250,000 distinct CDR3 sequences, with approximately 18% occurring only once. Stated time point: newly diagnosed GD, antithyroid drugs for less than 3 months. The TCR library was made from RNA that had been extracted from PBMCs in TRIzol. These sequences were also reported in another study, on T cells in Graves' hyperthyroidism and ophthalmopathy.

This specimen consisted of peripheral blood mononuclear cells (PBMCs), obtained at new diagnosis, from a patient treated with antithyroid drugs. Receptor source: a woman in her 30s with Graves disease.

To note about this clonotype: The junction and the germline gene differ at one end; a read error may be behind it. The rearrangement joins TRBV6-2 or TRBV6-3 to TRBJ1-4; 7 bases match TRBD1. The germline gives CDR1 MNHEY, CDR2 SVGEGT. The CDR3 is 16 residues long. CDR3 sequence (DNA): TGCGCCAGCAGTGAGTCCCCCGGGACAGTTAATGAAAAACTGTTTTTT. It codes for CASSESPGTVNEKLFF.

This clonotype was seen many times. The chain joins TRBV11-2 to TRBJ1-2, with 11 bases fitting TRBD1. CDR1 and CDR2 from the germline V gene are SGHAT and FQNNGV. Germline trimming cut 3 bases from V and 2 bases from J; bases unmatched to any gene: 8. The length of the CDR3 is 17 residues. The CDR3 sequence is CASSFLRDRGTNYGYTF. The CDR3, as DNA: TGTGCCAGCAGCTTTCTCCGGGACAGGGGGACAAACTATGGCTACACCTTC.

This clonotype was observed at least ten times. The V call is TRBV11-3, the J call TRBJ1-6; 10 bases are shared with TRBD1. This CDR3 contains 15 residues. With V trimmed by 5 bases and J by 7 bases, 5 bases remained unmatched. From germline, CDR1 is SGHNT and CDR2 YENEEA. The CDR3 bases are TGTGCCAGCAGCCCCATGGGACAGGGGAATTCACCCCTCCACTTT. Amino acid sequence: CASSPMGQGNSPLHF.

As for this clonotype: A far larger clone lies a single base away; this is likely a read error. The CDR3 DNA is TGTGCCAGCAGGTCCGGACAGGCCTTCACTAAAGCTTTCTTT. Translation: CASRSGQAFTKAFF. The chain has TRBV6-1 and TRBJ1-1; TRBD1 agrees at 7 bases. Germline assignment: CDR1 MNHNS and CDR2 SASEGT. The CDR3 is 14 amino acids.

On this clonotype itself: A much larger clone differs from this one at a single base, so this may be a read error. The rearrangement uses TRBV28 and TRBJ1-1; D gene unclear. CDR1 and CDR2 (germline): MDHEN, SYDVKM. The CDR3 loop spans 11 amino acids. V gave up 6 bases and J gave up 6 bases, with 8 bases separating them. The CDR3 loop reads CASRLRAEAFF. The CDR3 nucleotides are TGTGCCAGCAGGTTACGGGCTGAAGCTTTCTTT.

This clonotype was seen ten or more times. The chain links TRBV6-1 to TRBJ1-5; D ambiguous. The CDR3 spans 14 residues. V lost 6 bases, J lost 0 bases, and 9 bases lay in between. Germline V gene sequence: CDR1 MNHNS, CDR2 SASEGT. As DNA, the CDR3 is TGTGCCAGCAGGGACCGCTATAGCAATCAGCCCCAGCATTTT. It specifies CASRDRYSNQPQHF.

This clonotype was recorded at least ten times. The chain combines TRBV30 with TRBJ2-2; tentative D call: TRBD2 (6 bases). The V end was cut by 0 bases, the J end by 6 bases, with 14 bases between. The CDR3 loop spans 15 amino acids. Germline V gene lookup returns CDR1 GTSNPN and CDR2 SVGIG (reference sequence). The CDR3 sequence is CAWSVEWGVPGELFF. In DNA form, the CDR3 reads TGTGCCTGGAGTGTCGAGTGGGGGGTCCCCGGGGAGCTGTTTTTT.

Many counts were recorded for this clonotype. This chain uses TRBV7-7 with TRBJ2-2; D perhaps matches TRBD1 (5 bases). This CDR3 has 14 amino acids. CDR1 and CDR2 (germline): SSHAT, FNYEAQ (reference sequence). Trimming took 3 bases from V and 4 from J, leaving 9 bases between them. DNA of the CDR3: TGTGCCAGCAGCTTGGGGCCTACCACCGGGGAGCTGTTTTTT. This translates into CASSLGPTTGELFF.

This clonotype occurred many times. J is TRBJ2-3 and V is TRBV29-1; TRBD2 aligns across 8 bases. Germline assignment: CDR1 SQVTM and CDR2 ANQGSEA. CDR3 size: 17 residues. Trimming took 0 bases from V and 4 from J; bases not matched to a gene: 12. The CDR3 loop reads CSVEDHQGGAGADTQYF. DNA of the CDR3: TGCAGCGTTGAAGACCATCAAGGGGGAGCGGGGGCAGATACGCAGTATTTT.

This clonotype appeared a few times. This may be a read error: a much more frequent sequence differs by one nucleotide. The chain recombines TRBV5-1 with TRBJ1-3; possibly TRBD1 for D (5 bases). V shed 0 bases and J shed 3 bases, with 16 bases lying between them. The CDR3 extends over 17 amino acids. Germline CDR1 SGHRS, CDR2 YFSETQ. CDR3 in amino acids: CASSLAPGRGDGNTIYF. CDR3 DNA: TGCGCCAGCAGCTTGGCACCGGGACGGGGAGATGGAAACACCATATATTTT.

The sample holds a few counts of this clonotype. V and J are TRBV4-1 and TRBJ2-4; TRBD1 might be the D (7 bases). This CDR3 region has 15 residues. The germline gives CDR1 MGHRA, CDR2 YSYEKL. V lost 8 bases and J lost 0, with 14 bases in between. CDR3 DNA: TGCGCCAGCGCGGGACAGTTTCTAGCCAAAAACATTCAGTACTTC. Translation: CASAGQFLAKNIQYF.

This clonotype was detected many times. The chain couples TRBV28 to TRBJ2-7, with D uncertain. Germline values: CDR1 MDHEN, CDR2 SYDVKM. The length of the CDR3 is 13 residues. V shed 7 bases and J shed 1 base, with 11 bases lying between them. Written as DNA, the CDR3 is TGTGCCAGCACCCCCGAGAGATCCTACGAGCAGTACTTC. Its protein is CASTPERSYEQYF.

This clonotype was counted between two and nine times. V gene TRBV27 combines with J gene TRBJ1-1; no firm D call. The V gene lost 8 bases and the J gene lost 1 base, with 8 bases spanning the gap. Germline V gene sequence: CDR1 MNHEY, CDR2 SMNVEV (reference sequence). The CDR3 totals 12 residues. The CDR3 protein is CASGSGNTEAFF. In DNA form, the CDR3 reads TGTGCCAGCGGTTCAGGGAACACTGAAGCTTTCTTT.

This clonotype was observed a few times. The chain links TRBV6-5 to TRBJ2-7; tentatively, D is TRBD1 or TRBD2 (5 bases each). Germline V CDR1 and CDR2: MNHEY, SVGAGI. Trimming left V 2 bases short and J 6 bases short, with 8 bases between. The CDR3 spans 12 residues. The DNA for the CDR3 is TGTGCCAGCAGTTACGGGGGATCCGAGCAGTACTTC. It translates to CASSYGGSEQYF.

In nucleotides, the CDR3 is TGTGCCAGCAGTTTACGGGGACAGGGCTATGGCTACACCTTC. Translated: CASSLRGQGYGYTF. The J gene is TRBJ1-2, the V gene TRBV12-3 or TRBV12-4, with 9 bases that match TRBD1. The V segment lost 2 bases and the J segment 4 bases; nucleotides outside the gene matches: 2. This CDR3 is 14 amino acids long.

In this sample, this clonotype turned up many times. The CDR3 loop is CASSTPGQGSTDTQYF. The CDR3 region has the DNA TGTGCCAGCAGTACCCCGGGACAGGGGAGCACAGATACGCAGTATTTT. The chain joins TRBV28 to TRBJ2-3; 10 positions match TRBD1. V lost 5 bases, J lost 0 bases, and 5 bases stayed unmatched. This CDR3 spans 16 amino acids. CDR1 is MDHEN and CDR2 is SYDVKM in the germline V gene.

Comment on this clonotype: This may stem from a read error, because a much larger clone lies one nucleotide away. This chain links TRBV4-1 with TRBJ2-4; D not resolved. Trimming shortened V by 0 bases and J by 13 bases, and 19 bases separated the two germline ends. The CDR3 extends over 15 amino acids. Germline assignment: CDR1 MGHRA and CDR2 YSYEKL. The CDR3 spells CASSQDHPTSLIQYF. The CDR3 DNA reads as TGCGCCAGCAGCCAAGATCATCCGACATCACTGATCCAGTACTTC.

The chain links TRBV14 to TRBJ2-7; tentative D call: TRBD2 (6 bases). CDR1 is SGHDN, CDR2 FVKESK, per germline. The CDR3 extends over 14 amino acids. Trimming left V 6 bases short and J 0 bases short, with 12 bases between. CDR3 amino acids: CASRWGGASYEQYF. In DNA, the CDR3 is TGTGCCAGCAGATGGGGCGGGGCCTCCTACGAGCAGTACTTC.

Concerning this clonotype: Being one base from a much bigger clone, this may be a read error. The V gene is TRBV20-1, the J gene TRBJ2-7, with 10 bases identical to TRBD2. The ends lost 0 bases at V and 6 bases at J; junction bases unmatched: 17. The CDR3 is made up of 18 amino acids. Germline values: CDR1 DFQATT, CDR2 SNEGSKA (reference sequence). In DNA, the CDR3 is TGCAGTGCTAGAGATACGACTAGCGGGCGTGGGTTGAGGGGCGAGCAGTACTTC. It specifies CSARDTTSGRGLRGEQYF.

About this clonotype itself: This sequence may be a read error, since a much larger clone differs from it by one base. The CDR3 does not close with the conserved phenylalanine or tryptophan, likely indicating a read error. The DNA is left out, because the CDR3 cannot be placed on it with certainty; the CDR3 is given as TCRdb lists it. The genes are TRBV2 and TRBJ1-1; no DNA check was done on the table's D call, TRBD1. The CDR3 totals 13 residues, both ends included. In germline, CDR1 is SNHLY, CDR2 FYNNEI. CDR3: CASSPSWTGRASL.

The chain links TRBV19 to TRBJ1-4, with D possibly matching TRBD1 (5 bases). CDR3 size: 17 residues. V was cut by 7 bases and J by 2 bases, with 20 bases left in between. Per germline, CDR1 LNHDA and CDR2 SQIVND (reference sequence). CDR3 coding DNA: TGTGCCAGTAATCCCGACAGAGTGGAGTCGACTAATGAAAAACTGTTTTTT. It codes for CASNPDRVESTNEKLFF.

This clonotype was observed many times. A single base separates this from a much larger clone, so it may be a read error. Here the CDR3 DNA reads TGTGCCAGCGGACAGGGGAACACTGAAGCTTTCTTT. Its protein is CASGQGNTEAFF. This chain connects TRBV18 to TRBJ1-1; 8 bases align to TRBD1. J lost 1 base, V lost 8 bases, and 0 bases had no gene match. Germline V gene data show CDR1 as KGHSH and CDR2 as LQKENI. The CDR3 totals 12 residues.

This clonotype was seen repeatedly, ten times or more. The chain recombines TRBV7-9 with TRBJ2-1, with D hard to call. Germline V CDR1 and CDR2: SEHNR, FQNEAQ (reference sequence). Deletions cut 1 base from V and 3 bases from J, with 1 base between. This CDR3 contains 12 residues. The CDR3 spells CASSLDYNEQFF. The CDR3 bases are TGTGCCAGCAGCTTAGACTACAATGAGCAGTTCTTC.

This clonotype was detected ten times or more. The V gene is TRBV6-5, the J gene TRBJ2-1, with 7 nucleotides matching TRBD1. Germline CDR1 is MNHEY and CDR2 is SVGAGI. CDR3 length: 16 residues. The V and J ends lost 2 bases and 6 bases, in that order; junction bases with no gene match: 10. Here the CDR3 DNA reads TGTGCCAGCAGTTACAAAGTGACAGGGATGTCCAATGAGCAGTTCTTC. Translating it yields CASSYKVTGMSNEQFF.

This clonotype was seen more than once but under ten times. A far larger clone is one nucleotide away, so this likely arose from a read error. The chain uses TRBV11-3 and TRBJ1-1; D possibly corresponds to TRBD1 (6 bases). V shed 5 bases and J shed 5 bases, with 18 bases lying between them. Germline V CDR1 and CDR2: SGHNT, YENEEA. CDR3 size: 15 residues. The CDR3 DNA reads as TGTGCCAGCAGCCCTCGGACAGTAAGGAGTACTGAAGCTTTCTTT. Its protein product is CASSPRTVRSTEAFF.

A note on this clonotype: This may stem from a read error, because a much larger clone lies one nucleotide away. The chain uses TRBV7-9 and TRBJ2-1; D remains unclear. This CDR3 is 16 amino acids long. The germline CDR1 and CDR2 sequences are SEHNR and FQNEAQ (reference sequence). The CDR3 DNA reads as TGTGTCAGCAGCCCCTCGGCAATGGTCGACCCCAATGAGCAGTTCTTC. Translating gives CVSSPSAMVDPNEQFF.